The source of this T cell receptor (beta chain) is a study of pediatric ulcerative colitis. Study-wide points: Repertoires came from total lymphocyte DNA, so rare subsets like regulatory T cells may be missed. Rectal repertoires separated controls, mild-moderate and acute severe colitis.

As concerns this clone: Its antigen is not identified.

During colonoscopy, one to two rectal pinch biopsies were collected. Controls had colonoscopy for suspected IBD, with normal endoscopy and no IBD the following year. The CDR3 has 17 amino acids. Germline V lookup: CDR1 SGHTA, CDR2 FQGNSA. V trimming: 3 bases; J trimming: 0 bases; junction bases outside the gene matches: 6. Libraries were prepared by immunoSEQ multiplex PCR; TCRdb keeps only in-frame clonotypes and omits some of them. The sample holds over 10,000 clones, approximately 80% seen once. The clonotype was recovered from a boy aged 5-17 years who was a control in a study of pediatric ulcerative colitis. The sample comprised gut tissue. The V and J genes are TRBV7-2 and TRBJ2-1, with 9 bases lining up with TRBD2. The DNA of the CDR3 is TGTGCCAGCAGCTTTGGGACTAGCTTTACCTCCTACAATGAGCAGTTCTTC. Translation gives CASSFGTSFTSYNEQFF.